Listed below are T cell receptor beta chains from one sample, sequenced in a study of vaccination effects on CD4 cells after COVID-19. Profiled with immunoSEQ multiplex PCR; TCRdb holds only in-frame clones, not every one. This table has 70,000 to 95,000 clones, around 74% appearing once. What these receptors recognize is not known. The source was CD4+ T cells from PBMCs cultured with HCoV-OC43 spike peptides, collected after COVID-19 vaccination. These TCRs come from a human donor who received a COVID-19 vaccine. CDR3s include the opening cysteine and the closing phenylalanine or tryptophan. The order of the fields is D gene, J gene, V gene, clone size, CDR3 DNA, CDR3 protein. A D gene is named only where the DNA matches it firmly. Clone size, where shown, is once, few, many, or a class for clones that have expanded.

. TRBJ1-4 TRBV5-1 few TGCGCCAGCAGCCCCGGCGCCGGCGGAGAAAAACTGTTTTTT CASSPGAGGEKLFF
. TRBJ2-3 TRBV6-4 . TGTGCCAGCAGTGAGAAGGGGGTAACCACAGATACGCAGTATTTT CASSEKGVTTDTQYF
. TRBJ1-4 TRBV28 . TGTGCCAGCAGTCTCCCCGGGGGCGGAGAAAAACTGTTTTTT CASSLPGGGEKLFF
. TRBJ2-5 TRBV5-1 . TGCGCCAGCAGCTCCGGGACGTCAATTGAGACCCAGTACTTC CASSSGTSIETQYF
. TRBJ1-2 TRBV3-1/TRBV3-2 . TGTGCCAGCAGCCAAGCAGGATACTATGGCTACACCTTC CASSQAGYYGYTF
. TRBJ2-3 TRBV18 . TGTGCCAGCTCACCACCACAGGGCACAGATACGCAGTATTTT CASSPPQGTDTQYF
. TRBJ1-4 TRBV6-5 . TGTGCCAGCAGCCGCGGACAGCCGATACGGGAAAAACTGTTTTTT CASSRGQPIREKLFF
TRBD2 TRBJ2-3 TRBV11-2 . TGTGCCAGCAGCTTAAACAGCGGGGGTTCCACAGATACGCAGTATTTT CASSLNSGGSTDTQYF
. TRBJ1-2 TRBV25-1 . TGTGCCAGCAGAGGGCCAGGGATCTATGGCTACACCTTC CASRGPGIYGYTF
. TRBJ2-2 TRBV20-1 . TGCAGTGCTAGTAAACTACGACTCACCGGGGAGCTGTTTTTT CSASKLRLTGELFF
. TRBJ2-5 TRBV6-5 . TGTGCCAGCAGTTCCACAACTAGGAAAGAGACCCAGTACTTC CASSSTTRKETQYF
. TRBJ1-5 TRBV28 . TGTGCCAGCAGTGTGGGCGGGGAGCCCCAGCATTTT CASSVGGEPQHF
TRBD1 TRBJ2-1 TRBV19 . TGTGCCAGTAGTCGGGACAGGGGGGATGAGCAGTTCTTC CASSRDRGDEQFF
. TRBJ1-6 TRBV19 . TGTGCCAGTAGCAGGTCAGCGGAAATTTCACCCCTCCACTTT CASSRSAEISPLHF
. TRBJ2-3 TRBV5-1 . TGCGCCAGCAGCTTTGCGCAAATCACAGATACGCAGTATTTT CASSFAQITDTQYF
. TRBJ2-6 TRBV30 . TGTGCCTGGAGTGTACGGGGTACCGGGGCCAACGTCCTGACTTTC CAWSVRGTGANVLTF
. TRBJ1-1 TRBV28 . TGTGCCAGCAGAAAGACGGGGGGGAACACTGAAGCTTTCTTT CASRKTGGNTEAFF
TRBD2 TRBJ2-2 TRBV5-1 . TGCGCCAGCAGCTTGGGAGTGAGCGGGGGGGCCAACGGGGAGCTGTTTTTT CASSLGVSGGANGELFF
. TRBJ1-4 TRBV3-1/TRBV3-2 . TGTGCCAGCAGCCAAGGGGGCCTTAATGAAAAACTGTTTTTT CASSQGGLNEKLFF
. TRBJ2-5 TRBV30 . TGTGCCTGGAGCACTACAGGGTTCGGGACCCAGTACTTC CAWSTTGFGTQYF
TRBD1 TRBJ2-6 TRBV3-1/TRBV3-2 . TGTGCCAGCACCACCTTTATCGGAACAGGGGGCGCTGGGGCCAACGTCCTGACTTTC CASTTFIGTGGAGANVLTF
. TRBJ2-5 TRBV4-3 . TGCGCCAGCAGCCAATTAGTGGGCGAGACCCAGTACTTC CASSQLVGETQYF
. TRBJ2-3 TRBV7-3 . TGTGCCAGCAGCTTATCGGGTGGGACCGATACGCAGTATTTT CASSLSGGTDTQYF
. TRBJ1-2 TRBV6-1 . TGTGCCAGCAGTGAGAGGCGGCAGGGTAATTTCTATGGCTACACCTTC CASSERRQGNFYGYTF
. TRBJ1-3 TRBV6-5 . TGTGCCAGTAGAGAGCTCTCTGGAAACACCATATATTTT CASRELSGNTIYF
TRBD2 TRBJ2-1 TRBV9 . TGTGCCAGCAGCGAACGGACTAGCGGATACAATGAGCAGTTCTTC CASSERTSGYNEQFF
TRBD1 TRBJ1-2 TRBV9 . TGTGCCAGCAGCGTAGAGGGACAGGGCAGCGGCTACACCTTC CASSVEGQGSGYTF
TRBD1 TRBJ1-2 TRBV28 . TGTGCCAGCAGTTCGACCGGGACAGCCAACTATGGCTACACCTTC CASSSTGTANYGYTF
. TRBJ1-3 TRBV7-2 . TGTGCCAGCAGCGCAAGGGGAGCAAACTCTGGAAACACCATATATTTT CASSARGANSGNTIYF
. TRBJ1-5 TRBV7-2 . TGTGCCAGCAGCTTCGGGGGTAATCAGCCCCAGCATTTT CASSFGGNQPQHF
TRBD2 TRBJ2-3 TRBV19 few TGTGCCAGTAGTACCGGGTCGAGCGGGGGTATTAGAGATACGCAGTATTTT CASSTGSSGGIRDTQYF
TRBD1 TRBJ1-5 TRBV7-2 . TGTGCCAGCAGCTTAGAGGGTCCCCCCAGGGGGAACAATCAGCCCCAGCATTTT CASSLEGPPRGNNQPQHF
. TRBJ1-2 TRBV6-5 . TGTGCCAGCAGTCCGCCGGGCGGGCCTAACTATGGCTACACCTTC CASSPPGGPNYGYTF
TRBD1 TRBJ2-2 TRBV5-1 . TGCGCCAGCAGCTTAACAGGGGGCTTGGCCGGGGAGCTGTTTTTT CASSLTGGLAGELFF
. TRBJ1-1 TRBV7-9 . TGTGCCAGCAGCTTAGCGTTGGGGACTGAAGCTTTCTTT CASSLALGTEAFF
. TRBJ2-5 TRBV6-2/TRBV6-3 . TGTGCCAGCAGTCTCACCGGGACGGTTCAAGAGACCCAGTACTTC CASSLTGTVQETQYF
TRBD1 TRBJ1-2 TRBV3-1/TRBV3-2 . TGTGCCAGCAGCCCTCGGGGACAGGGGGCGTCAGGCTACACCTTC CASSPRGQGASGYTF
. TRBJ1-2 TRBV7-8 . TGTGCCAGCAGGACCGGAGGGACGGGAGCTAACTATGGCTACACCTTC CASRTGGTGANYGYTF
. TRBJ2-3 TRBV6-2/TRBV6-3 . TGTGCCAGCAGCCCGGGACTGACTAGCACAGATACGCAGTATTTT CASSPGLTSTDTQYF
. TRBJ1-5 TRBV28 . TGTGCCAGCAGTGGAAATCGGGGGACTCAGCCCCAGCATTTT CASSGNRGTQPQHF
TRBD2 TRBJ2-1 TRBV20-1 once TGCAGTGCTAGTAGCGGGGCCGGGGGTAATGAGCAGTTCTTC CSASSGAGGNEQFF
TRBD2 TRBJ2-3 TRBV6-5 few TGTGCCAGCAAATATAGCGGGACCACAGATACGCAGTATTTT CASKYSGTTDTQYF
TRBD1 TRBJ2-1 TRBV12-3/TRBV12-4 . TGTGCCAGCACCGGGACAGGGGTGAATGAGCAGTTCTTC CASTGTGVNEQFF
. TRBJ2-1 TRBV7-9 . TGTGCCAGCAGCTTGGCGGGGGCATGGAGTGAGCAGTTCTTC CASSLAGAWSEQFF
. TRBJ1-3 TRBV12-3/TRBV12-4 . TGTGCCAGCAGTTTTAGGAGGGACACCATATATTTT CASSFRRDTIYF
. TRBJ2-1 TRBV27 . TGTGCCAGCAGCCCGAGAATAAGCGGCAATGAGCAGTTCTTC CASSPRISGNEQFF
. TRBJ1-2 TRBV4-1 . TGCGCCAGCAGCCAAGACCAGGGCAGTCCTCCCTATGGCTACACCTTC CASSQDQGSPPYGYTF
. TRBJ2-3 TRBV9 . TGTGCCAGCAGCGCAGCCCTCCAGGCAGATACGCAGTATTTT CASSAALQADTQYF
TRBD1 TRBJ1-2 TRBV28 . TGTGCCAGCGCAACCCGAGGCAGGGGGATAAGGGGCTACACCTTC CASATRGRGIRGYTF
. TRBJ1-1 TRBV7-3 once TGTGCCAGCAGCTTCACAGAGGATGCTGAAGCTTTCTTT CASSFTEDAEAFF
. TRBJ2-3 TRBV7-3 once TGTGCCAGCAGCCGCACAGGGCCGGGCACAGATACGCAGTATTTT CASSRTGPGTDTQYF
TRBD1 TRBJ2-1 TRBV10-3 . TGTGCCATCAGTGCTAAGACAGGGATTAATGAGCAGTTCTTC CAISAKTGINEQFF